These 10 T cell receptor beta chains were all obtained from the same sample, sequenced in a study of blood T cell repertoires in COVID-19. TCRdb's copy holds only in-frame clones and misses some; the assay was immunoSEQ multiplex PCR. The sample carries about 290,000 clones, roughly 80% recorded once. Sequenced material: peripheral blood. The source of these receptors is a woman in her 50s with active or convalescent COVID-19.

The chain has TRBV2 and TRBJ1-2; TRBD1 matches at 7 bases. The V segment lost 4 bases and the J segment 4 bases; nucleotides outside the gene matches: 6. The germline V gene has CDR1 SNHLY and CDR2 FYNNEI. The CDR3 covers 14 residues. The CDR3 region is CASSGDSHTYGYTF. The DNA for the CDR3 is TGTGCCAGCAGTGGGGACAGCCACACCTATGGCTACACCTTC. Full variable domain (rest looked up from reference TRBV2 and TRBJ1-2): EPEVTQTPSHQVTQMGQEVILRCVPISNHLYFYWYRQILGQKVEFLVSFYNNEISEKSEIFDDQFSVERPDGSNFTLKIRSTKLEDSAMYFCASSGDSHTYGYTFGSGTRLTVV.

This sequence joins TRBV7-6 and TRBJ2-3; 9 bases agree with TRBD2. CDR3 length equals 14 residues. CDR1 is SGHVS, CDR2 FNYEAQ, per germline. Germline trimming cut 5 bases from V and 14 bases from J; bases unmatched to any gene: 14. Written as DNA, the CDR3 is TGTGCCAGCAGCCCGGAGAGCGGGGGGCTCGAAGGGTATTTT. Translation gives CASSPESGGLEGYF.

The rearrangement joins TRBV6-5 to TRBJ1-1; 11 nucleotides line up with TRBD1. From germline, CDR1 is MNHEY and CDR2 SVGAGI. V gave up 6 bases and J gave up 3 bases; unmatched junction bases: 3. The length of the CDR3 is 14 residues. CDR3 sequence reads: CASRGQGEHTEAFF. The CDR3 coding sequence is TGTGCCAGCAGGGGACAGGGGGAACACACTGAAGCTTTCTTT.

V usage is TRBV15 and J usage is TRBJ2-7; D is perhaps TRBD1 (5 bases). Trimming shortened V by 0 bases and J by 5 bases, and 14 bases separated the two germline ends. The CDR3 loop spans 15 amino acids. Germline loops: CDR1 LNHNV, CDR2 YYDKDF (reference sequence). CDR3 DNA: TGTGCCACCAGCAGAGATCGGGCAGGGTCTCACGAGCAGTACTTC. It translates to CATSRDRAGSHEQYF.

This chain uses TRBV10-3 with TRBJ2-7; D perhaps matches TRBD2 (6 bases). Trimming removed 7 bases at V and 0 bases at J, with 13 bases between. Looked up from germline, CDR1 is ENHRY and CDR2 is SYGVKD. CDR3 length: 14 amino acids. The CDR3 loop reads CAITRDFGSYEQYF. As DNA, the CDR3 is TGTGCCATCACCCGGGACTTTGGCTCCTACGAGCAGTACTTC.

V gene TRBV29-1 combines with J gene TRBJ1-6; the D gene is possibly TRBD1 (6 bases). The CDR3 runs 14 residues. V was cut by 7 bases and J by 5 bases, with 15 bases left in between. Germline CDR1 and CDR2: SQVTM and ANQGSEA. The CDR3 sequence: CSGGEGDHNSPLHF. Written as DNA, the CDR3 is TGCAGCGGAGGGGAGGGGGACCATAATTCACCCCTCCACTTT.

This clone was observed once. The chain combines TRBV7-9 with TRBJ2-7, with 10 positions matching TRBD2. Germline V CDR1 and CDR2: SEHNR, FQNEAQ (reference sequence). The V segment lost 3 bases and the J segment 2 bases; nucleotides outside the gene matches: 10. The CDR3 consists of 17 residues. The CDR3 sequence is CASSFFPSGSGTYEQYF. CDR3 nucleotide sequence: TGTGCCAGCAGCTTTTTCCCTAGCGGGAGTGGGACCTACGAGCAGTACTTC.

The chain has TRBV10-3 and TRBJ1-1; 7 positions match TRBD1. The CDR3 consists of 15 residues. CDR1 ENHRY and CDR2 SYGVKD come from the germline V gene. The V segment lost 3 bases and the J segment 1 base; nucleotides outside the gene matches: 5. The CDR3 sequence is CAISDRGRKNTEAFF. The CDR3 bases are TGTGCCATCAGTGACAGGGGGAGGAAGAACACTGAAGCTTTCTTT.

The chain joins TRBV19 to TRBJ1-6; D unclear. This CDR3 is 14 amino acids long. Germline V gene data show CDR1 as LNHDA and CDR2 as SQIVND (reference sequence). V was clipped by 7 bases and J by 5 bases, with 12 bases between them. Here the CDR3 DNA reads TGTGCCAGTACCGGGGTTGGGGATAATTCACCCCTCCACTTT. It is translated as CASTGVGDNSPLHF.

This chain joins TRBV9 and TRBJ2-7, with TRBD2 matching 8 bases. The CDR3 covers 14 residues. V trimming: 4 bases; J trimming: 0 bases; junction bases outside the gene matches: 3. CDR1 is SGDLS and CDR2 is YYNGEE in the germline V gene. CDR3 sequence reads: CASSRGGSSYEQYF. The CDR3 DNA reads as TGTGCCAGCAGCCGCGGGGGGAGCTCCTACGAGCAGTACTTC.